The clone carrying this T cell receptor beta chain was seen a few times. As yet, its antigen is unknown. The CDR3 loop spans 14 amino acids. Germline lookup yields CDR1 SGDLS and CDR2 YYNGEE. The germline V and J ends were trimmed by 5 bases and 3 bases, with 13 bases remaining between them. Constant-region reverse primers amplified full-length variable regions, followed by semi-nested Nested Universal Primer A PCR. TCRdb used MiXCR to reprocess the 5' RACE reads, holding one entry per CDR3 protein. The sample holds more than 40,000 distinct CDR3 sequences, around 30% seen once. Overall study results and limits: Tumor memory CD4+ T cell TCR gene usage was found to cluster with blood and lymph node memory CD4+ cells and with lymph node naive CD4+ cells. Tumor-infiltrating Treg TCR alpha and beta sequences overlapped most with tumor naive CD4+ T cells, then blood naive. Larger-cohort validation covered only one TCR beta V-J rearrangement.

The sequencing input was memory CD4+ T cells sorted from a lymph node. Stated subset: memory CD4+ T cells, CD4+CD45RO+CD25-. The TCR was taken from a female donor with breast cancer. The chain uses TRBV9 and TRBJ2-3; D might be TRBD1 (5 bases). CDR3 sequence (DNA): TGTGCCAGCAGGCAGGGTTCTGGGACAGATACGCAGTATTTT. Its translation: CASRQGSGTDTQYF.